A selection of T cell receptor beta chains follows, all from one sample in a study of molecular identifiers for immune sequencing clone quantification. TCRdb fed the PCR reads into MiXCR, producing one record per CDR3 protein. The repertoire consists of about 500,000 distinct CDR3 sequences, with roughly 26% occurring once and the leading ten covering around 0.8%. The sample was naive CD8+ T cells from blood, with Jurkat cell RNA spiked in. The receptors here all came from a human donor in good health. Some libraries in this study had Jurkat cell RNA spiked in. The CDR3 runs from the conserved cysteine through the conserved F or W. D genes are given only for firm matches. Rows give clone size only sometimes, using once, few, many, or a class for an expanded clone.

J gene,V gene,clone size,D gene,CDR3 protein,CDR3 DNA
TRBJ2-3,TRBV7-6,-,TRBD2,CASSLSGGTSSTDTQYF,TGTGCCAGCAGCTTAAGCGGGGGAACATCTAGCACAGATACGCAGTATTTT
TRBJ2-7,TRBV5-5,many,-,CASSSDHHEQYF,TGTGCCAGCAGCTCGGATCACCACGAGCAGTACTTC
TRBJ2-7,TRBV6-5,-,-,CASSFRDKSKSYEQYF,TGTGCCAGCAGTTTCCGGGACAAGTCTAAGTCCTACGAGCAGTACTTC
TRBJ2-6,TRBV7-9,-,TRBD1,CASSGTDTLSGANVLTF,TGTGCCAGCAGCGGGACAGACACACTCTCTGGGGCCAACGTCCTGACTTTC
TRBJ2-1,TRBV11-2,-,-,CASSLDFGEQFF,TGTGCCAGCAGCCTCGACTTCGGTGAGCAGTTCTTC
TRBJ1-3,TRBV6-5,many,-,CASSYSFGNTIYF,TGTGCCAGCAGTTACTCGTTTGGAAACACCATATATTTT
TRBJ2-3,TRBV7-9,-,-,CAVGTDARYF,TGTGCCGTCGGGACGGATGCGCGGTATTTT
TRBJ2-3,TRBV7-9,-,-,CASSLEGIGTRLETDTQYF,TGTGCCAGCAGCTTAGAAGGAATAGGGACACGGCTTGAAACAGATACGCAGTATTTT
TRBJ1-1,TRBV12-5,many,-,CASGFTPVLSTEAFF,TGTGCTAGTGGCTTTACGCCGGTTCTCAGCACTGAAGCTTTCTTT
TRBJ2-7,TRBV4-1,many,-,CASSWTRGNAYEQYF,TGCGCCAGCAGCTGGACGCGGGGTAACGCCTACGAGCAGTACTTC
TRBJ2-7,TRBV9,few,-,CASSAPQVPYEQYF,TGTGCCAGCAGCGCCCCGCAGGTACCGTACGAGCAGTACTTC
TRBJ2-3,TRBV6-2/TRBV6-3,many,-,CASSYTDSEATDTQYF,TGTGCCAGCAGTTACACCGACAGCGAAGCCACAGATACGCAGTATTTT
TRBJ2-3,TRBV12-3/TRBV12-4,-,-,CASSPGYGDSSLADTQYF,TGTGCCAGCAGCCCGGGCTACGGGGACTCCAGTTTAGCAGATACGCAGTATTTT
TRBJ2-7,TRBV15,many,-,CATSNTRTVFYEQYF,TGTGCCACCAGCAACACAAGGACAGTCTTCTACGAGCAGTACTTC
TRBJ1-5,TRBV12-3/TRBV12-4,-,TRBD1,CASSLGQREQPQHF,TGTGCCAGCAGTTTGGGACAGAGGGAACAGCCCCAGCATTTT
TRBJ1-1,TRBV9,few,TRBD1,CASSVGRTGVGGEAFF,TGTGCCAGCAGCGTAGGAAGGACAGGGGTCGGTGGTGAAGCTTTCTTT
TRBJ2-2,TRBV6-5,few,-,CASSYSMRSGGELFF,TGTGCCAGCAGTTACTCGATGCGGTCCGGCGGGGAGCTGTTTTTT
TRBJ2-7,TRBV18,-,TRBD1,CASSEGQFLREQYF,TGTGCCAGCTCAGAGGGACAGTTCCTTCGGGAGCAGTACTTC
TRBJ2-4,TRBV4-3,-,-,CASSQGLGSGKNIQYF,TGCGCCAGCAGCCAAGGTCTAGGTTCAGGCAAAAACATTCAGTACTTC
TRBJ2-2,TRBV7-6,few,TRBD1,CASSFLQGGPGELFF,TGTGCCAGCAGCTTCCTACAGGGGGGCCCCGGGGAGCTGTTTTTT
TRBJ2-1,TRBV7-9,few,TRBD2,CASSNPTGTSGRGSYNEQFF,TGTGCCAGCAGCAACCCAACGGGGACTAGCGGTCGGGGGTCCTACAATGAGCAGTTCTTC
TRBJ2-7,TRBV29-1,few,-,CSVVYRGEQYF,TGCAGCGTTGTGTACCGCGGCGAGCAGTACTTC
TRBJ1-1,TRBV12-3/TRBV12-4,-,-,CASTPMGSGTEAFF,TGTGCCAGCACCCCAATGGGAAGTGGGACTGAAGCTTTCTTT
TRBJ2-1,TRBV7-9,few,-,CASSSHLGSRDEQFF,TGTGCCAGCAGCTCCCATCTCGGGAGCCGGGATGAGCAGTTCTTC